This TCR beta chain originates from a study of OX40 agonist ivuxolimab in advanced cancers. For the study at large: Anti-PD-1, anti-PD-L1 or anti-CTLA-4 therapy given earlier was allowed, and 35% to 50% had some. Study-wide results and caveats: By week 6 at 0.1 to 3.0 mg/kg, blood CD4+ and CD8+ T cells had expanded clonally. Specificity for antigen went undetermined in the expanded peripheral T cells.

This clone was seen a single time. Antigen specificity is unknown. The protocol was immunoSEQ multiplex PCR, while the TCRdb copy is restricted to in-frame clones and leaves out a portion. This sample carries just under 75,000 clones, about 93% of them seen once, and the ten largest clones take roughly 0.44%. The CDR3 contains 15 residues. V shed 3 bases, J shed 6 bases, and the junction held 3 bases outside the gene matches. In germline, CDR1 is SGHDN, CDR2 FVKESK. This sequence was found in an adult with an advanced solid tumor such as melanoma, head and neck, liver or kidney cancer. Sequenced material: CD4+ or CD8+ T cells sorted from blood, taken in a trial of the OX40 agonist ivuxolimab. The chain recombines TRBV14 with TRBJ1-6; 9 bases match TRBD1. CDR3 nucleotide sequence: TGTGCCAGCAGCCAGCGACAGGGGGGTAATTCACCCCTCCACTTT. Translating gives CASSQRQGGNSPLHF.